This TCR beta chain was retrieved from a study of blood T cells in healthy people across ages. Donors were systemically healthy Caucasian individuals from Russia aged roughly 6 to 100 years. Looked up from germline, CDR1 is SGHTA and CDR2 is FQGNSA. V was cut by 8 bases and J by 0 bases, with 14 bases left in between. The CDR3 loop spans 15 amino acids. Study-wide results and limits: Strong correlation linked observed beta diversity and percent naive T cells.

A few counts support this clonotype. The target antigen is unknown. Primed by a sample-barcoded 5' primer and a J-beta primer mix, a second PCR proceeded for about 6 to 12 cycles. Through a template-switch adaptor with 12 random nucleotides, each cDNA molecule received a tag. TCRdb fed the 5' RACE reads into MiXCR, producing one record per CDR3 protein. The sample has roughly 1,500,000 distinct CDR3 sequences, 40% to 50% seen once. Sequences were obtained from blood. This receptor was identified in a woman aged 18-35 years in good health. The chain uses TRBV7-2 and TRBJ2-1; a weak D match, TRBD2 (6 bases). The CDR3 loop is CASAPRGSSYNEQFF. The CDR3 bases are TGTGCCAGCGCCCCCCGGGGGAGCTCCTACAATGAGCAGTTCTTC.